The table lists the clone carrying this TCR beta chain with a few counts. Its specificity is unknown. The data belong to a study of beta chain features in type 1 diabetes. Study-wide context: Researchers looked at roughly 100,000,000 sorted cells across all samples. Findings and caveats of the study: Here, the possible influence of HLA type (on TCRB rearrangement) remained unresolved. VDJ junctions from patients with type 1 diabetes contained fewer insertions and more deletions. Among all four CD4+ subsets, Type 1 diabetes patients had TCRB CDR3s that were moderately but significantly shorter.

Reverse transcription of all isolated RNA meant that expressed TCRB transcripts were sequenced. Assay used: immunoSEQ multiplex PCR; TCRdb lists only in-frame clones, some missing. The sample yields about 180,000 clones, 7.8% seen once. CDR1 GTSNPN and CDR2 SVGIG come from the germline V gene (reference sequence). The CDR3 covers 15 residues. With V trimmed by 2 bases and J by 2 bases, 8 bases remained unmatched. The single heparinised draw taken from each donor contained approximately 100 mL of blood on average. V gene TRBV30 combines with J gene TRBJ1-2; 7 positions agree with TRBD1. Sequenced input: central memory CD4+ T cells from blood. The clonotype originates from a woman aged 40 to 50 with type 1 diabetes. CDR3 coding DNA: TGTGCCTGGAGTATCTTCGGGACAGAGAACTATGGCTACACCTTC. Translated: CAWSIFGTENYGYTF.